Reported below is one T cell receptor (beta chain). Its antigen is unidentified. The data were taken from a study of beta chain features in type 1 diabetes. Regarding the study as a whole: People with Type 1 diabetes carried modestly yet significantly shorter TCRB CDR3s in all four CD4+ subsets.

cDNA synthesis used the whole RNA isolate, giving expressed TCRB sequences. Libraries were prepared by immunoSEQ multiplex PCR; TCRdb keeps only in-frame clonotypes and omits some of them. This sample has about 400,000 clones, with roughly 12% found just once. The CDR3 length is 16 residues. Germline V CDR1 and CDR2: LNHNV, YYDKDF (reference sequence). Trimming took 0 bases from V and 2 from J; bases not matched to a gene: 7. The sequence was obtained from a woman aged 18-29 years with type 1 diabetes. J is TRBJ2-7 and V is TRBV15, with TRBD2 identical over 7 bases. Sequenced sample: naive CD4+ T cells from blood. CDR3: CATSRDLTGGAYEQYF. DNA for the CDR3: TGTGCCACCAGCAGAGATCTGACGGGAGGAGCCTACGAGCAGTACTTC. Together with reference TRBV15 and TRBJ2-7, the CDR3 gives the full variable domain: DAMVIQNPRYQVTQFGKPVTLSCSQTLNHNVMYWYQQKSSQAPKLLFHYYDKDFNNEADTPDNFQSRRPNTSFCFLDIRSPGLGDTAMYLCATSRDLTGGAYEQYFGPGTRLTVT.